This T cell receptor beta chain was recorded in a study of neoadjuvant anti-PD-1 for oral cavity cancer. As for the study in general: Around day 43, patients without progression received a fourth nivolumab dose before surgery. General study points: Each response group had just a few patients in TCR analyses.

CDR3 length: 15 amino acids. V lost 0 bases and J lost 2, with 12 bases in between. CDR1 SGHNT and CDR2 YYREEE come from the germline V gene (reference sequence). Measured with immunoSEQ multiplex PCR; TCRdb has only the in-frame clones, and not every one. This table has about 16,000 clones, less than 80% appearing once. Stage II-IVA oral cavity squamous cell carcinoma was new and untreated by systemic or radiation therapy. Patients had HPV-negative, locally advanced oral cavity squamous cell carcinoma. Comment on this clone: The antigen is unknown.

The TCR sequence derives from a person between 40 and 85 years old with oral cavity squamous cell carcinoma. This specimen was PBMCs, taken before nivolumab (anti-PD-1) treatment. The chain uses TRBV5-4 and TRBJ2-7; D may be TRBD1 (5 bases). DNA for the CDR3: TGTGCCAGCAGCTTGGCAGGGAATCTGGCCTACGAGCAGTACTTC. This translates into CASSLAGNLAYEQYF. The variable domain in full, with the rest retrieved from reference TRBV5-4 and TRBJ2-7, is ETGVTQSPTHLIKTRGQQVTLRCSSQSGHNTVSWYQQALGQGPQFIFQYYREEENGRGNFPPRFSGLQFPNYSSELNVNALELDDSALYLCASSLAGNLAYEQYFGPGTRLTVT.